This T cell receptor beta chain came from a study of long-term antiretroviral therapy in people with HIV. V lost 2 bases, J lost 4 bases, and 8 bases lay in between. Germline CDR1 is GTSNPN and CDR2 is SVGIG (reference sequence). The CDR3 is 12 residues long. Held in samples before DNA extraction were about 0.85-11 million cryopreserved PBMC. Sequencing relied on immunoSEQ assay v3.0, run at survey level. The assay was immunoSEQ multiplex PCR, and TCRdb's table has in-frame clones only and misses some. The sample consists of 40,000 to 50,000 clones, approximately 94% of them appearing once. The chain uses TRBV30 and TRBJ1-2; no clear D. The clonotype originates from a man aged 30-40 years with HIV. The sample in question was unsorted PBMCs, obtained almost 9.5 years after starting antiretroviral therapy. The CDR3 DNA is TGTGCCTGGAGTCGGCAAGGCTATGGCTACACCTTC. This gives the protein CAWSRQGYGYTF.